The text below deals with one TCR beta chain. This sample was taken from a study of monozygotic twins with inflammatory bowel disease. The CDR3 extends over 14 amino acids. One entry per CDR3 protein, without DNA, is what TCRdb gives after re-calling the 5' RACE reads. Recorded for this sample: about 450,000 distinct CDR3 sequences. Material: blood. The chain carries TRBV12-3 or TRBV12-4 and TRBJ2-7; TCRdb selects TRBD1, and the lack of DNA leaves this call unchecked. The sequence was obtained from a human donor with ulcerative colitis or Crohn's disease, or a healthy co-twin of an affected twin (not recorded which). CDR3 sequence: CASSLGGRMYEQYF.